This T cell receptor beta chain originates from a study of T cell repertoires in cytomegalovirus infection. Background on the study: CMV infection together with matching HLA type was indicated by public TCR beta signatures. Study-level results: There were HLA-C-restricted CMV-specific TCR beta clonotypes dominating the ex vivo response.

There are many counts of this clonotype. Its antigen is currently unknown. Using its own MiXCR run on the reads, TCRdb lists one record per CDR3 protein. Seen here are 65,000 to 90,000 distinct CDR3 sequences, over 3.5% observed once, and the top ten hold roughly a fifth. The specimen was PBMCs. The receptor was derived from a human donor in good health (CMV status not recorded). Some clones in this sample may be carry-over from other donors' samples.

The CDR3 DNA reads TGTGCCAGCAGCGACAGTAATGAAAAACTGTTTTTT. This encodes CASSDSNEKLFF. The gene calls are TRBV7-8 and TRBJ1-4, with a tentative D call TRBD1 (5 bases). Trimming cost V 5 bases and J 4 bases, with 5 bases left between them. The CDR3 has 12 residues. Germline CDR1 SGHVS, CDR2 FQNEAQ.